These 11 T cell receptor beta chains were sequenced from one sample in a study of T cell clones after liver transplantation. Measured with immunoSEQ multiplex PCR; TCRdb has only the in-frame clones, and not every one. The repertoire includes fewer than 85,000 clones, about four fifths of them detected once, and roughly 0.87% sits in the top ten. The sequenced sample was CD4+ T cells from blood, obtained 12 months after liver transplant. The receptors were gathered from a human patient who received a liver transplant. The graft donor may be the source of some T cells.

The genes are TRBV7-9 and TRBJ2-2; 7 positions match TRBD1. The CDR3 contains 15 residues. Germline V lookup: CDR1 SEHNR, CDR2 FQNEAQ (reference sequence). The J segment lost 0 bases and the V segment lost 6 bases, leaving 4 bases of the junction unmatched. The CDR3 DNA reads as TGTGCCAGCAGGCCCGGGACAGCGAACACCGGGGAGCTGTTTTTT. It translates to CASRPGTANTGELFF.

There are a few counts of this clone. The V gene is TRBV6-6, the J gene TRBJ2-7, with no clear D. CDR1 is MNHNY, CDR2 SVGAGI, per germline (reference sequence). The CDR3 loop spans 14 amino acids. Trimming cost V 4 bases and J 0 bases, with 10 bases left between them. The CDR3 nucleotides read TGTGCCAGCAGTTTTACAGAAAGCTCCTACGAGCAGTACTTC. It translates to CASSFTESSYEQYF.

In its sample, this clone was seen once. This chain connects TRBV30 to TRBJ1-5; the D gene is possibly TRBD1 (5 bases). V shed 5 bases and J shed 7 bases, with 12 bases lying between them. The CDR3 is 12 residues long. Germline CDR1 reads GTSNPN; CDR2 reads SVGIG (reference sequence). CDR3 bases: TGTGCCTGGGGGTTGGGGGGACAGCCCCAGCATTTT. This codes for CAWGLGGQPQHF. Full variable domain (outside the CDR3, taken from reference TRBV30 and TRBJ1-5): SQTIHQWPATLVQPVGSPLSLECTVEGTSNPNLYWYRQAAGRGLQLLFYSVGIGQISSEVPQNLSASRPQDRQFILSSKKLLLSDSGFYLCAWGLGGQPQHFGDGTRLSIL.

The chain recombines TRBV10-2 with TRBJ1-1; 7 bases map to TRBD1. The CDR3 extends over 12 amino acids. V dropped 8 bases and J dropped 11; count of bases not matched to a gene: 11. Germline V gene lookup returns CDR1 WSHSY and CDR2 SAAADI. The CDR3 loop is CASQTGWGSAFF. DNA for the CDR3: TGCGCCAGCCAGACAGGGTGGGGATCGGCTTTCTTT.

CDR3 DNA sequence: TGCAGCGTCCAGACTAGCGGGAGAAAGCAGTTCTTC. Amino acids: CSVQTSGRKQFF. The chain employs TRBV29-1 and TRBJ2-1; 12 nucleotides line up with TRBD2. Germline V gene data show CDR1 as SQVTM and CDR2 as ANQGSEA. The CDR3 spans 12 residues. V trimming: 6 bases; J trimming: 11 bases; junction bases outside the gene matches: 5.

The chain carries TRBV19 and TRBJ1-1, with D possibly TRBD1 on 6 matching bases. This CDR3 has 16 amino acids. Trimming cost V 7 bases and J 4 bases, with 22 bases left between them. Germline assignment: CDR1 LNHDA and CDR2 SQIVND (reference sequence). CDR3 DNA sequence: TGTGCCAGTACCGACCACCCGGGGGCTGGGGGCACTGAAGCTTTCTTT. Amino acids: CASTDHPGAGGTEAFF.

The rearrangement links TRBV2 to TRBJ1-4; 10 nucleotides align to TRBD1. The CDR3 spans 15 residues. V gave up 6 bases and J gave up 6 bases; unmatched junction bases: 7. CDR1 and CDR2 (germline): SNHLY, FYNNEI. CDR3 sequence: CASRPPGTGDEKLFF. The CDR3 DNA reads TGTGCCAGCAGACCCCCCGGGACAGGGGATGAAAAACTGTTTTTT. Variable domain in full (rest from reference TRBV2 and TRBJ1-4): EPEVTQTPSHQVTQMGQEVILRCVPISNHLYFYWYRQILGQKVEFLVSFYNNEISEKSEIFDDQFSVERPDGSNFTLKIRSTKLEDSAMYFCASRPPGTGDEKLFFGSGTQLSVL.

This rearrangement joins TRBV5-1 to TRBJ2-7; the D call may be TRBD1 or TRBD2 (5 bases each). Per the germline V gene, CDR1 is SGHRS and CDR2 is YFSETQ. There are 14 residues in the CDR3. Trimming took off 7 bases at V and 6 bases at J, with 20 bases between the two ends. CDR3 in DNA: TGCGCCAGCCGCAAAACTAGGGGTACCGGCGAGCAGTACTTC. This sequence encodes CASRKTRGTGEQYF.

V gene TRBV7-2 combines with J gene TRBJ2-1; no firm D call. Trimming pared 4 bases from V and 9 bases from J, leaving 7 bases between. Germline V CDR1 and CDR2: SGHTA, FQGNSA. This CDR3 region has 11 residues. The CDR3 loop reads CASSSFGEQFF. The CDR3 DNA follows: TGTGCCAGCAGCTCCTTTGGTGAGCAGTTCTTC.

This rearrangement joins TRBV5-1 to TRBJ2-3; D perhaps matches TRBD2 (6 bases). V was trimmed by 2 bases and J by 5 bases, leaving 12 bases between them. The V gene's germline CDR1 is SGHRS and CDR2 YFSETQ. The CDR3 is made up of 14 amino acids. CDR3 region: CASSLGGVGDTQYF. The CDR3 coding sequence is TGCGCCAGCAGCTTAGGAGGGGTGGGAGATACGCAGTATTTT.

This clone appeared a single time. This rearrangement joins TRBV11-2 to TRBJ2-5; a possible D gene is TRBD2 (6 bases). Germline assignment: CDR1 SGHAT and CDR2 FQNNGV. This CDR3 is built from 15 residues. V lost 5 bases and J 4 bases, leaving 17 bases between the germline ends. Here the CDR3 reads CASSPRGTGAETQYF. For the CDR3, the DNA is TGTGCCAGCAGCCCACGAGGGACGGGAGCAGAGACCCAGTACTTC.